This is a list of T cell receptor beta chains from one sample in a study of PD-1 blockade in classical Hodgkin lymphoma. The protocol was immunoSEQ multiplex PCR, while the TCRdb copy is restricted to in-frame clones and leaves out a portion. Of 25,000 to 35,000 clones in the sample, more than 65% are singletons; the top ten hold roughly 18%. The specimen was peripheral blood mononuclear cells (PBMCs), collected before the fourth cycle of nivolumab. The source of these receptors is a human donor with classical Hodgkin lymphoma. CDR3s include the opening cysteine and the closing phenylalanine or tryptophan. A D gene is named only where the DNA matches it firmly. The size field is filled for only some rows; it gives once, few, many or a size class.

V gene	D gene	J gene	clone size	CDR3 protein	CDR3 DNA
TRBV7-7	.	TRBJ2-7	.	CASSSGLEGSEQYF	TGTGCCAGCAGCTCCGGGCTAGAGGGTTCCGAGCAGTACTTC
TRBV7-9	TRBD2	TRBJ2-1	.	CASSLLAGGNEQFF	TGTGCCAGCAGCTTACTAGCGGGGGGCAATGAGCAGTTCTTC
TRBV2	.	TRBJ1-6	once	CASSEGNSPLHF	TGTGCCAGCAGTGAAGGGAATTCACCCCTCCACTTT
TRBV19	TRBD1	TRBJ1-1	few	CASFYKGQGAHEAFF	TGTGCCAGTTTCTACAAAGGTCAGGGGGCGCATGAAGCTTTCTTT
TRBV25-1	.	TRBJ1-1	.	CASSQGDGTEAFF	TGTGCCAGCAGTCAAGGGGATGGCACTGAAGCTTTCTTT
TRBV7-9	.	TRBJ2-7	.	CASSPIRPYEQYF	TGTGCCAGCAGCCCAATCCGACCCTACGAGCAGTACTTC
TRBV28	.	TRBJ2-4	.	CASSFGTNIQYF	TGTGCCAGCAGTTTCGGCACAAACATTCAGTACTTC
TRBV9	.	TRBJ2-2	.	CASSVVPNTGELFF	TGTGCCAGCAGCGTAGTTCCGAACACCGGGGAGCTGTTTTTT
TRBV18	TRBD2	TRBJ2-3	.	CASSPPLGGSTDTQYF	TGTGCCAGCTCACCCCCCCTCGGGGGGAGCACAGATACGCAGTATTTT
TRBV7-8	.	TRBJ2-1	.	CASSSLLGDNEQFF	TGTGCCAGCAGCTCCCTGCTTGGCGACAATGAGCAGTTCTTC
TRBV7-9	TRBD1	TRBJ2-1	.	CAALKTLVTQGGTYNEQFF	TGTGCCGCCCTAAAAACCCTCGTCACACAGGGGGGCACCTACAATGAGCAGTTCTTC
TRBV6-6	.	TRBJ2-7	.	CASRAGTTYEQYF	TGTGCCAGCAGGGCCGGGACAACGTACGAGCAGTACTTC
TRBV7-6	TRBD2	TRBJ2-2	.	CASSLLERGVTGELFF	TGTGCCAGCAGCCTCTTGGAGCGGGGAGTCACCGGGGAGCTGTTTTTT
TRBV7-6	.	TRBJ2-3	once	CASSPGGTDTQYF	TGTGCCAGCAGCCCCGGTGGGACAGATACGCAGTATTTT
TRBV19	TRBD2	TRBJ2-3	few	CASSLQRGVRSDTQYF	TGTGCCAGTAGTCTTCAGCGGGGGGTAAGGTCAGATACGCAGTATTTT
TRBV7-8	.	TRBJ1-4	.	CASSFGLGGKLFF	TGTGCCAGCAGCTTTGGTTTGGGTGGAAAACTGTTTTTT
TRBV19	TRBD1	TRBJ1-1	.	CASRSRGLTEAFF	TGTGCCAGTCGGAGTAGGGGGCTAACTGAAGCTTTCTTT
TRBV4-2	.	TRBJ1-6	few	CASSQDGLSGRNNSPLHF	TGTGCCAGCAGCCAAGATGGGCTTTCGGGAAGAAATAATTCACCCCTCCACTTT
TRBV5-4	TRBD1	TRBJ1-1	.	CASSLWGSRGLNTEAFF	TGTGCCAGCAGTTTGTGGGGCTCCAGGGGGCTGAACACTGAAGCTTTCTTT
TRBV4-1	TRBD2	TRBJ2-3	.	CASSHPGLAGGPTDTQYF	TGCGCCAGCAGCCATCCAGGACTAGCGGGGGGGCCCACAGATACGCAGTATTTT
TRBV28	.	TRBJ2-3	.	CASRISWYRQQSDTQYF	TGTGCCAGCAGAATCTCCTGGTACCGACAGCAATCCGATACGCAGTATTTT
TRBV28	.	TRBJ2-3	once	CASSLSGSTDTQYF	TGTGCCAGCAGTTTGAGCGGGTCCACAGATACGCAGTATTTT
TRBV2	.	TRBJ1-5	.	CASTPFGGNQPQHF	TGTGCCAGCACTCCCTTCGGAGGCAATCAGCCCCAGCATTTT
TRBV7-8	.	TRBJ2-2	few	CASSGVRANTGELFF	TGTGCCAGCAGTGGTGTCAGAGCGAACACCGGGGAGCTGTTTTTT
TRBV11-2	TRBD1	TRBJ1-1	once	CASSLETGVTEAFF	TGTGCCAGCAGCTTAGAGACAGGGGTTACTGAAGCTTTCTTT
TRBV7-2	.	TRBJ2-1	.	CASSPGQLAYDEQFF	TGTGCCAGCAGCCCCGGCCAACTAGCCTACGATGAGCAGTTCTTC
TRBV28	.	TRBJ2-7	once	CASSLLQGRSYEQYF	TGTGCCAGCAGTTTATTGCAGGGGCGTTCCTACGAGCAGTACTTC
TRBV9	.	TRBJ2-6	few	CASSVTTAGRPGANVLTF	TGTGCCAGCAGCGTAACAACGGCAGGGAGGCCTGGGGCCAACGTCCTGACTTTC
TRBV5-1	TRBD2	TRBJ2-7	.	CASSSLTSGGVIEQYF	TGCGCCAGCAGCTCTCTGACTAGCGGGGGGGTGATCGAGCAGTACTTC
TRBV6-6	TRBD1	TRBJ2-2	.	CASSKRQGADTGELFF	TGTGCCAGCAGTAAAAGACAGGGGGCAGACACCGGGGAGCTGTTTTTT
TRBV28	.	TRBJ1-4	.	CASSALTGSGEKLFF	TGTGCCAGCAGTGCCTTGACAGGCTCCGGCGAAAAACTGTTTTTT